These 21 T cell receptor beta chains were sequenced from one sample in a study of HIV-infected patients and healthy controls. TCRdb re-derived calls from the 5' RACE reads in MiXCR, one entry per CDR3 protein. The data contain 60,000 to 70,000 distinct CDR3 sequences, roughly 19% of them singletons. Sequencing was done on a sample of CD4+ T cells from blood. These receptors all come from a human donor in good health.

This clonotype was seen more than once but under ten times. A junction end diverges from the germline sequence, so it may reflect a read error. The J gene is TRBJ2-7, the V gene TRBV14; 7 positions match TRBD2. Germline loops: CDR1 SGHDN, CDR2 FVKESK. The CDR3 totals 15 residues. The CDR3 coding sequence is TGTGCCAGCAGCCAAGCGGGGAGGGCCTCCCACGAGCAGTACTTC. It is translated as CASSQAGRASHEQYF.

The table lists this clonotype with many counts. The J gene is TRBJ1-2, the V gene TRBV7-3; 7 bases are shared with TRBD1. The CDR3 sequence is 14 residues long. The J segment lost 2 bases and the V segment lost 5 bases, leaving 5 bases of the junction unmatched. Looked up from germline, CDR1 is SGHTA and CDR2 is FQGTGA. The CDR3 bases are TGTGCCAGCAGCGCCCAGGGACAGAACTATGGCTACACCTTC. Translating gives CASSAQGQNYGYTF.

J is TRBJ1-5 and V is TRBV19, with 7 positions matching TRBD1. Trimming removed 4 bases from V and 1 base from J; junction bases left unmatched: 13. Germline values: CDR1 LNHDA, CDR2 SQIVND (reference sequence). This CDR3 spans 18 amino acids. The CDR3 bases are TGTGCCAGTAGTACCCACTGGACAGGAGTGGGGAGCAATCAGCCCCAGCATTTT. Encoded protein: CASSTHWTGVGSNQPQHF.

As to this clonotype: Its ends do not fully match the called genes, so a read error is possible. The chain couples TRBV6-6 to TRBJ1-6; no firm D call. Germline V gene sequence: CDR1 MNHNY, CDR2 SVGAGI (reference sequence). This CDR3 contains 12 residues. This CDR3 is CASSSFNSPLHF. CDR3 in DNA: TGTGCCAGCAGTTCCTTTAATTCACCCCTCCACTTT.

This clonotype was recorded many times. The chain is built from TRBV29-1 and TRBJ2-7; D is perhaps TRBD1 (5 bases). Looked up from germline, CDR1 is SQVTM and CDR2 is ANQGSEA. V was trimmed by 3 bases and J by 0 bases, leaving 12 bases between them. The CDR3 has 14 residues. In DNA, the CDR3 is TGCAGCGTTGACCAGGGCCCCAGCTCCTACGAGCAGTACTTC. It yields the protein CSVDQGPSSYEQYF.

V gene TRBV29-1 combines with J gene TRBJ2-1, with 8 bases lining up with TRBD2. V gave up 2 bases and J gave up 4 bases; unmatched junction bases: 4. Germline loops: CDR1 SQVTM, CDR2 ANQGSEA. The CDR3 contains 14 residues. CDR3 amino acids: CSVERGGIYNEQFF. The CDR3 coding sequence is TGCAGCGTTGAACGGGGGGGGATTTACAATGAGCAGTTCTTC.

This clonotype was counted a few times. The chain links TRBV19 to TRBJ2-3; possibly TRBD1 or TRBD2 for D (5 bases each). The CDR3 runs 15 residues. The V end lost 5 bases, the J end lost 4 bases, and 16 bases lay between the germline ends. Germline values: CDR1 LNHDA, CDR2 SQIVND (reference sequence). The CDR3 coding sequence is TGTGCCAGTAGTGCGCCCGGGGCAGTTGCAGATACGCAGTATTTT. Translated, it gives CASSAPGAVADTQYF.

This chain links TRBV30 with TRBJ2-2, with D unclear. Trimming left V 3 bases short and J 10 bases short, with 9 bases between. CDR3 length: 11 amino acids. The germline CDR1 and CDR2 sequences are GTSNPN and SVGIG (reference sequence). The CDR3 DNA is TGTGCCTGGAGCGTGGTTGCGGAGCTGTTTTTT. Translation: CAWSVVAELFF.

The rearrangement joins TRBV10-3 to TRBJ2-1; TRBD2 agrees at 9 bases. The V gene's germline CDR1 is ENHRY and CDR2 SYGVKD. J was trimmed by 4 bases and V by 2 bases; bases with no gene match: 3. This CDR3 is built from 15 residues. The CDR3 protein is CAISERLAEYNEQFF. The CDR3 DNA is TGTGCCATCAGTGAGAGACTAGCGGAGTACAATGAGCAGTTCTTC.

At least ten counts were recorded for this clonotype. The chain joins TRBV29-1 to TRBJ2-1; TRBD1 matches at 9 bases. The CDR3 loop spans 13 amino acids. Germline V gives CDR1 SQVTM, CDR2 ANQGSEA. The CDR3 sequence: CSCTGGAGYEQFF. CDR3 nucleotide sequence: TGCAGTTGTACAGGGGGCGCGGGGTATGAGCAGTTCTTC.

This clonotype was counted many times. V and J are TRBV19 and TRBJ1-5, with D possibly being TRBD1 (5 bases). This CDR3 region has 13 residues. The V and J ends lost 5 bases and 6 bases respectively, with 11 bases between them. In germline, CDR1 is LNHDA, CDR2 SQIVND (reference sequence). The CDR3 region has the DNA TGTGCCAGTAGTCGGGGGACGGGTCAGCCCCAGCATTTT. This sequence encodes CASSRGTGQPQHF.

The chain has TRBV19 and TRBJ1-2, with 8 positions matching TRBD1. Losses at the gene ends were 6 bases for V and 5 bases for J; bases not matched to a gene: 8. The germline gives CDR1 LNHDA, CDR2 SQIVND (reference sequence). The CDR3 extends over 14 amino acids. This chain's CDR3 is CASSSRDRTYGYTF. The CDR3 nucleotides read TGTGCCAGTAGCTCCCGGGACAGGACATATGGCTACACCTTC. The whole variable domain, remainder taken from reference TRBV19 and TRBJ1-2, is DGGITQSPKYLFRKEGQNVTLSCEQNLNHDAMYWYRQDPGQGLRLIYYSQIVNDFQKGDIAEGYSVSREKKESFPLTVTSAQKNPTAFYLCASSSRDRTYGYTFGSGTRLTVV.

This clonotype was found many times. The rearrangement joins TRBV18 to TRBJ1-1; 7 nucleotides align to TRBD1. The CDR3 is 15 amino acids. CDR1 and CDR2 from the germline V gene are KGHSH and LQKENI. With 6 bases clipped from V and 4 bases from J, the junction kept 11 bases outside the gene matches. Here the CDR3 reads CASSKSRQGGTEAFF. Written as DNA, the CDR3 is TGTGCCAGCTCGAAATCGAGACAGGGAGGCACTGAAGCTTTCTTT.

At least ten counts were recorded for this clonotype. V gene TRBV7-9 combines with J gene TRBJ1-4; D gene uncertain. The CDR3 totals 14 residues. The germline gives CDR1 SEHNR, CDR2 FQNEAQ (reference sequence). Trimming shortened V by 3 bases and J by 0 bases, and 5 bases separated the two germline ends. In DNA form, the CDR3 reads TGTGCCAGCAGCTTCATCACAACTAATGAAAAACTGTTTTTT. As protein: CASSFITTNEKLFF.

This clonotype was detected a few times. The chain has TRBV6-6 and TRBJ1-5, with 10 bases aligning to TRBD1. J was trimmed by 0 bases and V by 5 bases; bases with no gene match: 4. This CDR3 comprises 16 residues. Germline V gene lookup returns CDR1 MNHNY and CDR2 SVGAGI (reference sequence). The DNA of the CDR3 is TGTGCCAGCAGTAACCGGGACAGGGGTAGCAATCAGCCCCAGCATTTT. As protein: CASSNRDRGSNQPQHF.

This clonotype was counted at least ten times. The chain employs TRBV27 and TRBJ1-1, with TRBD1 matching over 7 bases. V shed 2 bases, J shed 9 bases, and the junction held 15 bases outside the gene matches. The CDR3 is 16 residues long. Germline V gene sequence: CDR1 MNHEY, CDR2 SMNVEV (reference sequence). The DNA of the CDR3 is TGTGCCAGCAGTTTAGTAGGCGACTGGACAGGTGCGAAAGCTTTCTTT. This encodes CASSLVGDWTGAKAFF.

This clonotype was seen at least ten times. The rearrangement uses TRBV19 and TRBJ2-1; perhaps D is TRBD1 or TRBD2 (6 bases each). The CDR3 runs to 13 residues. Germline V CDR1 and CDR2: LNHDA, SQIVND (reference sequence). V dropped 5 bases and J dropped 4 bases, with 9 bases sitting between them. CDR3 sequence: CASSRGLYNEQFF. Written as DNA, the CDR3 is TGTGCCAGTAGTCGGGGGCTTTACAATGAGCAGTTCTTC.

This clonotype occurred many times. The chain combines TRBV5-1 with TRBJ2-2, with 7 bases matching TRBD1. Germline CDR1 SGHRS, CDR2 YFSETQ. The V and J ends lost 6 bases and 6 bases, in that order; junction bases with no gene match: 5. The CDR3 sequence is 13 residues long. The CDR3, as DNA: TGCGCCAGCAAGACAGACAGGGCCGGGGAGCTGTTTTTT. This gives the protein CASKTDRAGELFF. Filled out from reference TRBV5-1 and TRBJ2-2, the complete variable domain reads KAGVTQTPRYLIKTRGQQVTLSCSPISGHRSVSWYQQTPGQGLQFLFEYFSETQRNKGNFPGRFSGRQFSNSRSEMNVSTLELGDSALYLCASKTDRAGELFFGEGSRLTVL.

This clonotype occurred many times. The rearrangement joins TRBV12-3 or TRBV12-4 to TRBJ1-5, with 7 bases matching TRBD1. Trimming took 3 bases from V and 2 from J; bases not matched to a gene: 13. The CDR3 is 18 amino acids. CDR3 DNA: TGTGCCAGCAGTTTTCGTCAGGGGGAAGGATCAGGCAATCAGCCCCAGCATTTT. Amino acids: CASSFRQGEGSGNQPQHF.

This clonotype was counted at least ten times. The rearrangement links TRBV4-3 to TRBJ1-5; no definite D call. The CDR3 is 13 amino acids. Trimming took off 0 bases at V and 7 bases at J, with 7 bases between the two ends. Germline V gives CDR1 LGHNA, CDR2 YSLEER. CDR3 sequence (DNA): TGCGCCAGCAGCCAAGACCTAAGGCAGCCCCAGCATTTT. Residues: CASSQDLRQPQHF.

CDR3 loop: CASSPFSGLTNTGELFF. The CDR3 region has the DNA TGTGCCAGCAGTCCATTTAGCGGCCTTACGAACACCGGGGAGCTGTTTTTT. The chain carries TRBV12-3 or TRBV12-4 and TRBJ2-2, with a weak D call TRBD2 (6 bases). V dropped 5 bases and J dropped 0 bases, with 16 bases sitting between them. There are 17 residues in the CDR3.